The clone carrying this TCR beta chain was observed many times. Its antigen is still unknown. The data derive from a study of T cell repertoires in cytomegalovirus infection. Study-wide background: Public TCR beta signatures marked donors with CMV infection and the matching HLA.

Broader study findings: CMV carriers having the relevant HLA were flagged by cumulative public TCR beta family frequency.

In TCRdb, the reads were re-called with MiXCR into one record per CDR3 protein. The top ten hold roughly 5.1% of the sample, which has about 190,000 distinct CDR3 sequences, 9.5% seen once. Sequenced input: PBMCs. This receptor was obtained from a human donor in good health (CMV status not recorded). Some clones in this sample may be carry-over from other donors' samples.

The CDR3 protein is CASSLKPTSGGASTGELFF. Written as DNA, the CDR3 is TGTGCCAGCAGCTTAAAACCTACTAGCGGGGGGGCCTCCACCGGGGAGCTGTTTTTT. The chain recombines TRBV7-8 with TRBJ2-2; 13 nucleotides line up with TRBD2. After removal of 2 bases from V and 4 bases from J, the junction contained 10 bases not matched to a gene. CDR1 and CDR2 (germline): SGHVS, FQNEAQ. The CDR3 totals 19 residues.